The 12 T cell receptor beta chains below all came from one sample that was sequenced in a study of low-dose radiotherapy and immunotherapy resistance in tumors. TRAV- and TRBV-specific primers, spanning alpha and beta chains, primed first-strand cDNA. For amplifying TCRs, the PCR ran for around 20 cycles with Phusion, which was used together with a constant-region primer and the adapter on the V primers. Each CDR3 protein is one row after TCRdb ran MiXCR on the reads. Of roughly 100,000 distinct CDR3 sequences detected, around a fifth appear once; the ten largest clones hold around 13%. Time point given: after trial treatment. This sample's treatment: LDRT plus nivolumab, ipilimumab, low-dose cyclophosphamide and aspirin (RACIN trial). The specimen comprised PBMCs, sampled after low-dose radiotherapy plus immunotherapy. Receptors originate from a female donor with ovarian cancer.

This clonotype was seen many times. The chain has TRBV12-3 or TRBV12-4 and TRBJ1-1; 9 bases fit TRBD1. V was clipped by 6 bases and J by 2 bases; unmatched bases: 4. The CDR3 consists of 14 residues. The CDR3 nucleotides are TGTGCCAGCAGCCGGACAGGGGTTAACACTGAAGCTTTCTTT. Translation: CASSRTGVNTEAFF.

The genes are TRBV20-1 and TRBJ2-3; D not certain. CDR1 and CDR2 (germline): DFQATT, SNEGSKA (reference sequence). CDR3 length: 15 residues. V was clipped by 0 bases and J by 9 bases, with 19 bases between them. This chain's CDR3 is CSARESTSDLQTQYF. The CDR3 DNA reads TGCAGTGCTAGAGAGTCAACATCCGATCTCCAAACGCAGTATTTT.

This clonotype was seen at least ten times. The chain couples TRBV4-1 to TRBJ1-5; TRBD1 agrees at 9 bases. V lost 1 base, J lost 2 bases, and 0 bases stayed unmatched. CDR1 is MGHRA and CDR2 is YSYEKL in the germline V gene. This CDR3 spans 15 amino acids. The DNA for the CDR3 is TGCGCCAGCAGCCAAGGGACAGGGGGCAATCAGCCCCAGCATTTT. As protein: CASSQGTGGNQPQHF.

This clonotype was observed many times. The chain combines TRBV28 with TRBJ1-2; TRBD1 matches at 10 bases. After removal of 5 bases from V and 1 base from J, the junction contained 7 bases not matched to a gene. The CDR3 is made up of 16 amino acids. CDR1 and CDR2 (germline): MDHEN, SYDVKM. The CDR3 sequence: CASSLAGQGFNYGYTF. For the CDR3, the DNA is TGTGCCAGCAGTCTGGCGGGACAGGGGTTTAACTATGGCTACACCTTC.

J is TRBJ2-1 and V is TRBV30; TRBD2 is a possible D gene (5 bases). The CDR3 totals 13 residues. Germline CDR1 GTSNPN, CDR2 SVGIG (reference sequence). V was clipped by 0 bases and J by 9 bases, with 12 bases between them. For the CDR3, the DNA is TGTGCCTGGAGTGTTGGCAACCGGGGTGAGCAGTTCTTC. This translates into CAWSVGNRGEQFF.

This clonotype was counted at least ten times. This chain connects TRBV6-5 to TRBJ2-3, with 11 positions matching TRBD2. The trim removed 5 bases at V and 9 bases at J, leaving 10 bases unmatched. This CDR3 has 15 amino acids. From germline, CDR1 is MNHEY and CDR2 SVGAGI. The CDR3 protein is CASSTASGGTQTQYF. The CDR3 region has the DNA TGTGCCAGCAGTACGGCTAGCGGGGGGACCCAAACGCAGTATTTT.

There are many counts of this clonotype. The chain carries TRBV20-1 and TRBJ2-1; D is perhaps TRBD1 or TRBD2 (5 bases each). Germline CDR1 DFQATT, CDR2 SNEGSKA (reference sequence). This CDR3 is built from 15 residues. Between the trimmed V and J ends, which lost 4 bases and 7 bases, there was a span of 20 bases. The CDR3 DNA sequence: TGCAGTGCTACACCCGGGGACCGGGCATCAAATGAGCAGTTCTTC. Residues: CSATPGDRASNEQFF.

This clonotype was recorded many times. V and J are TRBV21-1 and TRBJ2-1; no DNA check was done on the table's D call, TRBD2. TRBV21-1 has pseudogene status. CDR3 size: 18 residues. CDR3 sequence reads: CASSKPLTSGRGGDEQFF. CDR3 DNA: TGTGCCAGCAGCAAACCTCTGACTAGCGGGAGGGGGGGGGATGAGCAGTTCTTC.

This clonotype was detected many times. V gene TRBV6-2 or TRBV6-3 combines with J gene TRBJ2-7; D is undetermined. Germline V gene sequence: CDR1 MNHEY, CDR2 SVGEGT. The CDR3 loop spans 14 amino acids. V lost 3 bases and J lost 3, with 12 bases in between. CDR3 nucleotide sequence: TGTGCCAGCAGTTATTACCAAGGCCGCTACGAGCAGTACTTC. Translating gives CASSYYQGRYEQYF.

This clonotype was observed a few times. The gene calls are TRBV20-1 and TRBJ2-3; 7 bases align to TRBD2. The germline V gene encodes CDR1 DFQATT and CDR2 SNEGSKA (reference sequence). Trimming took 1 base from V and 0 from J; bases not matched to a gene: 10. The CDR3 loop spans 17 amino acids. The CDR3 sequence is CSARVVRAGTSTDTQYF. In DNA form, the CDR3 reads TGCAGTGCTAGAGTGGTCAGAGCGGGGACTAGCACAGATACGCAGTATTTT.

This clonotype appeared many times. The V and J genes are TRBV29-1 and TRBJ1-1; TRBD1 matches 8 bases. The CDR3 covers 13 residues. The germline V gene has CDR1 SQVTM and CDR2 ANQGSEA. Trimming took 4 bases from V and 6 from J; bases not matched to a gene: 7. CDR3: CSVGQGNRAEAFF. The CDR3 coding sequence is TGCAGCGTTGGACAGGGGAATCGGGCTGAAGCTTTCTTT.

Turning to this clonotype: It differs at one base from a far larger clone, so likely a read error. The chain uses TRBV5-4 and TRBJ2-7, with TRBD2 as a possible D gene (6 bases). V was pared by 4 bases and J by 7 bases, with 12 bases between. The CDR3 extends over 12 amino acids. Germline values: CDR1 SGHNT, CDR2 YYREEE (reference sequence). The CDR3 protein is CASSRTTNEQYF. CDR3 sequence (DNA): TGTGCCAGCAGCAGGACTACCAATGAGCAGTACTTC.